The clone carrying this TCR beta chain was picked up a small number of times. CDR3 length: 15 residues. Germline values: CDR1 DFQATT, CDR2 SNEGSKA (reference sequence). The ends lost 2 bases at V and 0 bases at J; junction bases unmatched: 5. This sample was taken from a study of T-cell reconstitution after alpha-beta-depleted transplantation in children. It was with unique molecular identifiers that the TCRbeta library was prepared. TCRdb processed the PCR reads anew with MiXCR; each CDR3 protein has one entry. The sample shows around 450,000 distinct CDR3 sequences, about a sixth of them seen only once.

This sequence originates from a boy in the first two years of life who had a stem cell transplant for Wiskott-Aldrich syndrome, so the T cells may come from the graft donor. The chain carries TRBV20-1 and TRBJ2-7; 9 nucleotides align to TRBD2. This sample comprised PBMCs, mostly from graft donor cells, obtained 360 days after TCRalphabeta/CD19-depleted stem cell transplant. The CDR3 DNA sequence: TGCAGTGCTAGAACGACTAGCGGTCCCTCCTACGAGCAGTACTTC. Encoded protein: CSARTTSGPSYEQYF.